This T cell receptor (beta chain) came from a study of CD8 T cells in ankylosing spondylitis (dated by TCRdb to about 2017). A note on the overall study: The study profiled T cell receptor beta repertoires in healthy donors and ankylosing spondylitis patients to find disease-linked TCR variants. Peripheral blood was sampled, and synovial fluid was additionally collected from ankylosing spondylitis patients. The whole study cohort included over a hundred healthy donors and 25 ankylosing spondylitis patients.

Concerning this clonotype: No antigen is known for it. Nothing much larger sits one base from this clone, and base qualities are not available.

What the work shows at the level of the full study, not this receptor alone: Some motif variants had previously been reported in the synovial fluid and blood of reactive arthritis patients, which suggests shared mechanisms of disease initiation. The disease-linked clones showed a CD8+ phenotype and occurred at relatively low frequencies in peripheral blood. According to the report, matched synovial fluid samples from ankylosing spondylitis patients were significantly enriched for the disease-linked clones. Blood from ankylosing spondylitis patients appeared to be characterized by a TCR beta motif made up of several highly homologous amino acid variants.

Trimming removed 7 bases from V and 2 bases from J, leaving 20 bases between the germline ends. From the germline V gene, CDR1 is MNHNS and CDR2 is SASEGT. The CDR3 starts with the cysteine, ends with the phenylalanine, and has 17 residues. Just the 51-base CDR3 DNA is kept, in frame starting at base 1. Instrument on record: Illumina HiSeq 2500. TCR beta libraries were prepared by quantitative 5'-RACE with molecular barcodes. As for the authors' bioinformatics: A new computational method based on a probabilistic model of VDJ rearrangement was used to identify disease-linked TCR variants. TCRdb cleaned the public reads at Q25 with fastp, built clones with MiXCR and kept in-frame beta chains. Rows with one shared CDR3 protein collapse into an entry with the most common genes and DNA. Here the V and J calls rest on TCRdb's processing, not on the authors' analysis. This sample holds over 600,000 distinct CDR3 sequences; around 20% were observed only once. The ten top clones hold over 15% of the sample.

The chain uses TRBV6-1 and TRBJ2-2, with the identity of the D gene unclear. The receptor was isolated from a male donor with ankylosing spondylitis. The material sequenced was blood, either unsorted or a sorted T cell fraction (not recorded which). The DNA sequence is TGTGCCAGCATTCCTTCAAAGAGCCTGGATAACACCGGGGAGCTGTTTTTT. Its protein product is CASIPSKSLDNTGELFF.